Presented here are 14 T cell receptor beta chains from one specimen sequenced in a study of monozygotic twins with inflammatory bowel disease. Using the 5' RACE reads, TCRdb records one entry per CDR3 protein without DNA. This repertoire comprises under 150,000 distinct CDR3 sequences; its ten largest clones make up approximately 2.5%. Source material: blood. The receptors were gathered from a human donor with ulcerative colitis or Crohn's disease, or a healthy co-twin of an affected twin (not recorded which).

This sequence joins TRBV12-3 or TRBV12-4 and TRBJ1-1. The CDR3 has 14 amino acids. The CDR3 loop reads CASSLRHTNTEAFF.

V and J are TRBV20-1 and TRBJ2-1; TCRdb indicates TRBD1, and absent DNA this call remains unverified. Germline assignment: CDR1 DFQATT and CDR2 SNEGSKA (reference sequence). This CDR3 has 12 residues. CDR3 sequence reads: CSAEGGGDEQFF.

CDR3 protein: CASSLGPGGVGNTIYF. The rearrangement links TRBV7-2 to TRBJ1-3; the TCRdb call, TRBD1, lacks DNA for checking. The CDR3 extends over 16 amino acids. The germline V gene has CDR1 SGHTA and CDR2 FQGNSA.

The chain combines TRBV27 with TRBJ1-5; lacking DNA, the TRBD1 call made by TCRdb goes unchecked. Germline V gene data show CDR1 as MNHEY and CDR2 as SMNVEV (reference sequence). This CDR3 has 15 residues. The CDR3 loop reads CASSFGGSGNQPQHF.

This chain connects TRBV20-1 to TRBJ1-5. Germline V gives CDR1 DFQATT, CDR2 SNEGSKA (reference sequence). This CDR3 region has 13 residues. The CDR3: CSARQWVNQPQHF.

The chain carries TRBV6-5 and TRBJ2-7. Germline V gene lookup returns CDR1 MNHEY and CDR2 SVGAGI. The CDR3 has 14 amino acids. CDR3 amino acids: CASSYSTASYEQYF.

The chain recombines TRBV28 with TRBJ2-7; TCRdb proposes TRBD1, but this gene call is untestable without DNA. This CDR3 is built from 16 residues. Per the germline V gene, CDR1 is MDHEN and CDR2 is SYDVKM. CDR3 amino acids: CASSTTGPPDSYEQYF.

CDR3 protein: CASSSRTGLGDTQYF. The chain uses TRBV7-2 and TRBJ2-3; TCRdb's D gene call, TRBD1, goes unchecked for lack of DNA. The CDR3 is made up of 15 amino acids. Germline CDR1 SGHTA, CDR2 FQGNSA.

The J gene is TRBJ2-2, the V gene TRBV6-5; as DNA is missing, the TRBD2 call by TCRdb cannot be tested. The CDR3 has 16 residues. Germline V gives CDR1 MNHEY, CDR2 SVGAGI. The CDR3 protein is CASSYRRGGDTGELFF.

The chain carries TRBV12-3 or TRBV12-4 and TRBJ2-3; TCRdb returns TRBD2, unconfirmable since there is no DNA. The CDR3 is 15 residues long. CDR3 protein: CASSPTSGMSDTQYF.

The chain is built from TRBV5-1 and TRBJ2-3; TCRdb selects TRBD2, and the lack of DNA leaves this call unchecked. In germline, CDR1 is SGHRS, CDR2 YFSETQ. This CDR3 contains 14 residues. CDR3: CASSLNLAGGTQYF.

The chain is built from TRBV3-1 and TRBJ2-5; TCRdb names TRBD1, which stays unverified in the absence of DNA. The CDR3 loop spans 14 amino acids. Germline V gene lookup returns CDR1 LGHDT and CDR2 YNNKEL (reference sequence). CDR3 sequence reads: CASSQEGTEETQYF.

The chain employs TRBV5-6 and TRBJ2-7; the D call of TRBD1 rests on TCRdb alone, since no DNA is present to check it. CDR3 length: 12 residues. Germline CDR1 SGHDT, CDR2 YYEEEE. CDR3 protein: CASTSLGGEQYF.

J is TRBJ2-1 and V is TRBV7-6. Germline CDR1 SGHVS, CDR2 FNYEAQ. CDR3 length: 16 residues. CDR3 loop: CASSLIRGSSYNEQFF.